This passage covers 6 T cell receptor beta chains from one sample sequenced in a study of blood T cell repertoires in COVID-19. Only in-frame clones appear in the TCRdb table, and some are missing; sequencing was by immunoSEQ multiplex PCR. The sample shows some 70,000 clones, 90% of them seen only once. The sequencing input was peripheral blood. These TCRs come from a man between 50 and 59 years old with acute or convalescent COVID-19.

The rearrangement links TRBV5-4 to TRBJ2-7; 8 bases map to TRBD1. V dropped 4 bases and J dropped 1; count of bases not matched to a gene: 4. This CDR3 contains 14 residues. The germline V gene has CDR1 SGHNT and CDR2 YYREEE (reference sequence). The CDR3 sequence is CASSRDRRSYEQYF. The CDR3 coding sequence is TGTGCCAGCAGCCGGGACAGGCGGTCCTACGAGCAGTACTTC.

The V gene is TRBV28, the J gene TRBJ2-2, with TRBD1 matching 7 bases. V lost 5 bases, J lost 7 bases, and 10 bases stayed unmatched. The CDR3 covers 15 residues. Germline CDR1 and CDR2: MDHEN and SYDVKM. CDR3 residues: CASSLEQGFGGELFF. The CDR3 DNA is TGTGCCAGCAGTCTGGAACAGGGGTTCGGCGGGGAGCTGTTTTTT.

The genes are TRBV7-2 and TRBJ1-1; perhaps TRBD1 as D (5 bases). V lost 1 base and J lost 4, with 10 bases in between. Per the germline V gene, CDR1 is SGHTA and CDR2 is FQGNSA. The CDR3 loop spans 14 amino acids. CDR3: CASSLGGGFTEAFF. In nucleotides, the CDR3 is TGTGCCAGCAGCTTAGGTGGGGGGTTCACTGAAGCTTTCTTT.

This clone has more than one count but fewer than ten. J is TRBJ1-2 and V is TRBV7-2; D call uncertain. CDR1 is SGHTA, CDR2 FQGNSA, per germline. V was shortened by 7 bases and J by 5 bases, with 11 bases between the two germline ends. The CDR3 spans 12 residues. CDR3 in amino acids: CASTTATYGYTF. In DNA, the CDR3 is TGTGCCAGCACTACCGCCACTTATGGCTACACCTTC.

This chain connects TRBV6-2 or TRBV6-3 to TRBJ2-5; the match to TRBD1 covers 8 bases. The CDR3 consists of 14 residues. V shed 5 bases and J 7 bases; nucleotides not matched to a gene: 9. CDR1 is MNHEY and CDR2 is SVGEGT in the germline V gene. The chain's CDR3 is CASSTGTGAGTQYF. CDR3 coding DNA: TGTGCCAGCAGTACCGGGACAGGCGCCGGGACCCAGTACTTC.

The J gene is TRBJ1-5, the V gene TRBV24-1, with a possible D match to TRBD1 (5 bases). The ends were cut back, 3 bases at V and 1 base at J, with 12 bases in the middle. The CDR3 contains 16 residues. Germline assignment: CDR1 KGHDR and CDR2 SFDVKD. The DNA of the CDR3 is TGTGCCACCAGTGATGGTGGAGGGGAAAGCAATCAGCCCCAGCATTTT. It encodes CATSDGGGESNQPQHF.